This TCR beta chain was documented in a study of blood T cell repertoires in COVID-19. Overall study context: Samples came from the United States, Italy and Spain, spanning acute and convalescent COVID-19.

Per the original methods: Estimates of nucleated cell counts were drawn from the amplification of reference gene primers. Profiling relied on immunoSEQ multiplex PCR, and the TCRdb table lists in-frame clones only, not all of them. That table supplies the V and J calls and clone size; D and trimming were determined from the DNA. This sample has around 130,000 clones, with approximately 86% found just once. The CDR3 length is 18 residues. The germline V gene encodes CDR1 LNHDA and CDR2 SQIVND (reference sequence). Trimming cost V 4 bases and J 0 bases; bases outside gene matches: 5. The source of this sequence is a human donor in a cohort sampled during active COVID-19. Sequenced material: peripheral blood. The chain joins TRBV19 to TRBJ2-6; 11 nucleotides align to TRBD1. CDR3 sequence: CASSTRTGGGSGANVLTF. The CDR3 coding sequence is TGTGCCAGTAGTACCCGGACAGGGGGCGGCTCTGGGGCCAACGTCCTGACTTTC.